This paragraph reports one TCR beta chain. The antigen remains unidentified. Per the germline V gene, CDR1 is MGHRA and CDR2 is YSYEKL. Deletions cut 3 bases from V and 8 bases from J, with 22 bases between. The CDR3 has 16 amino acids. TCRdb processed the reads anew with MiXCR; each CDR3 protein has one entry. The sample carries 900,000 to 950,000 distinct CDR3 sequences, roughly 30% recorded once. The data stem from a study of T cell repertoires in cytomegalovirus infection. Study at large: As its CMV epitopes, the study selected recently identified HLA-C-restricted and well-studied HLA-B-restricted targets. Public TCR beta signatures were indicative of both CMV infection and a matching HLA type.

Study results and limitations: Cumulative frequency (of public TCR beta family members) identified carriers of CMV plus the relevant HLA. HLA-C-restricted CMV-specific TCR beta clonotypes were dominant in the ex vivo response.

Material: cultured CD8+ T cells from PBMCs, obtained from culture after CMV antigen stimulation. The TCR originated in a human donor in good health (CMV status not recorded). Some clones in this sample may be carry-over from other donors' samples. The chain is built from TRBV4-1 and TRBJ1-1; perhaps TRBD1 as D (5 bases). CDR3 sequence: CASSQFYPDSVKEAFF. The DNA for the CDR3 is TGCGCCAGCAGCCAGTTTTACCCTGACAGCGTCAAGGAAGCTTTCTTT.